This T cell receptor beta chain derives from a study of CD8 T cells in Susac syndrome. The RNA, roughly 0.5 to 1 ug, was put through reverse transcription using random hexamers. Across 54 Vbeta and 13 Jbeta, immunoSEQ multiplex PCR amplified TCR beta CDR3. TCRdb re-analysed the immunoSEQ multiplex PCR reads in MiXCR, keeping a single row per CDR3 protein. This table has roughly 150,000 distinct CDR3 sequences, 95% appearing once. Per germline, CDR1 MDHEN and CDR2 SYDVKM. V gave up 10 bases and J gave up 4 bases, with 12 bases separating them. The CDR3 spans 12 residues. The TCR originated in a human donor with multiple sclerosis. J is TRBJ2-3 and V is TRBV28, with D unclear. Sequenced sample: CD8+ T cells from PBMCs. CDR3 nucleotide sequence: TGTGCCACCCGAGGCCAGTCAGATACGCAGTATTTT. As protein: CATRGQSDTQYF. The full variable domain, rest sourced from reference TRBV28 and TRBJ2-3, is DVKVTQSSRYLVKRTGEKVFLECVQDMDHENMFWYRQDPGLGLRLIYFSYDVKMKEKGDIPEGYSVSREKKERFSLILESASTNQTSMYLCATRGQSDTQYFGPGTRLTVL.